This record looks at one T cell receptor beta chain sequence and its context. Its cognate antigen is unknown. These data belong to a study of radiation and T cells in renal cell carcinoma. Assay: immunoSEQ multiplex PCR; the TCRdb copy retains only in-frame clones and omits some. The repertoire includes roughly 28,000 clones, over 70% of them detected once, and approximately 30% sits in the top ten. Specified time point: blood 2 weeks post-SBRT. Treatment given: 15 Gy SBRT to primary tumor, nephrectomy 4 weeks later. CDR3 size: 14 residues. The V end was cut by 0 bases, the J end by 1 base, with 6 bases between. The germline gives CDR1 LGHNA, CDR2 YSLEER. Study-level points and caveats: From baseline, blood top tumor clonotypes peaked at 2 weeks post-radiation.

The input for sequencing was blood, taken from a patient whose treatment included radiotherapy and nephrectomy. V usage is TRBV4-3 and J usage is TRBJ1-1, with TRBD1 as a possible D gene (5 bases). The clonotype was recovered from a man aged 55-75 years with renal cell carcinoma. CDR3 region: CASSQDRANTEAFF. For the CDR3, the DNA is TGCGCCAGCAGCCAAGACAGGGCGAACACTGAAGCTTTCTTT.